This T cell receptor beta chain stems from a study of cytotoxic CD8 clonotypes in ibrutinib-treated CLL. Comment on this clone: What it binds is unknown.

Sequencing used immunoSEQ multiplex PCR; TCRdb keeps in-frame clones, though not all of them. The sample lists nearly 300,000 clones, 60% to 80% occurring once. The CDR3 covers 18 residues. J gave up 4 bases and V 1 base, and 16 bases lay outside the gene matches. Germline lookup yields CDR1 MGHRA and CDR2 YSYEKL. Study results and limitations: Baseline levels were approached again at progression, after clonality had risen at ibrutinib response. While tracking circulating CD8+ T-cell counts, baseline clonality exceeded that of age-matched healthy donors.

The source of this sequence is a human donor with chronic lymphocytic leukemia. This chain joins TRBV4-1 and TRBJ2-7; 7 nucleotides line up with TRBD1. The sequencing used PBMCs, collected at disease progression, from a patient treated with ibrutinib. CDR3 protein: CASSQVVSRDSKNYEQYF. Here the CDR3 DNA reads TGCGCCAGCAGCCAAGTAGTCTCACGGGACAGCAAAAATTACGAGCAGTACTTC.